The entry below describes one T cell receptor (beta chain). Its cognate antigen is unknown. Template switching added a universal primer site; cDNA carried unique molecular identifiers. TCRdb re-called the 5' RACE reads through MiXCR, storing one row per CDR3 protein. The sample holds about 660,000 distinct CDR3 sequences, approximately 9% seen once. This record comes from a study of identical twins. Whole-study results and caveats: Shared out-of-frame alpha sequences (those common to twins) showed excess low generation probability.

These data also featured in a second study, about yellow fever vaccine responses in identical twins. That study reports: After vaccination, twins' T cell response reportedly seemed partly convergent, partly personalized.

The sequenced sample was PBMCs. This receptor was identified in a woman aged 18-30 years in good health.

CDR3 nucleotides: TGTGCCAGCAGTTTCCTAGTTTCCTTGGGCCTGTCTGAAGCTTTCTTT. Residues: CASSFLVSLGLSEAFF. The chain combines TRBV28 with TRBJ1-1; D is unresolved. The CDR3 extends over 16 amino acids. The ends were cut back, 3 bases at V and 6 bases at J, with 20 bases in the middle. Germline CDR1 MDHEN, CDR2 SYDVKM.